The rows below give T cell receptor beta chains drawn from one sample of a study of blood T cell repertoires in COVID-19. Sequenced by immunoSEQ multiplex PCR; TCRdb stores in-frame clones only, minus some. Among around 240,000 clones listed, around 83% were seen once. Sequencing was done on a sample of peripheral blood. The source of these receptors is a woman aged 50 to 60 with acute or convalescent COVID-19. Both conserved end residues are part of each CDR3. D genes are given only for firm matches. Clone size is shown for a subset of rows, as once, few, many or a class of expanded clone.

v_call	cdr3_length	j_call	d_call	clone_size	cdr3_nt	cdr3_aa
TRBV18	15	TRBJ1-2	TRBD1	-	TGTGCCAGCTCAGACTCGACAGGGGCCCTCGGTGGCTACACCTTC	CASSDSTGALGGYTF
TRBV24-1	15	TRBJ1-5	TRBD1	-	TGTGCCACCAGTGCTGCGGACAGGGACAATCAGCCCCAGCATTTT	CATSAADRDNQPQHF
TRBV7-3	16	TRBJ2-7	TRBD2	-	TGTGCCAGCAGCTTAACGGTGGCTAGCGGGGAGTACGAGCAGTACTTC	CASSLTVASGEYEQYF
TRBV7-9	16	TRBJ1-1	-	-	TGTGCCAGCCCGCCCCCGGGGGGTCAGTTGAACACTGAAGCTTTCTTT	CASPPPGGQLNTEAFF
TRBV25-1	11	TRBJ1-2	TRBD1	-	TGTGCCACTTTGGACAGGGAAGGCTACACCTTC	CATLDREGYTF
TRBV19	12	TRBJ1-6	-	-	TGTGCCAGTAGTATAAGTGGGAGTGTGTTCCACTTT	CASSISGSVFHF
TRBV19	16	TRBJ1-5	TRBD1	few	TGTGCCAGTAGTATAGGCGTCGGGACAGGGACACAGCCCCAGCATTTT	CASSIGVGTGTQPQHF
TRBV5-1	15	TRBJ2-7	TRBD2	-	TGCGCCAGCAGCTTGATGGCGGGGGATAACGCGGGGCAGTACTTC	CASSLMAGDNAGQYF
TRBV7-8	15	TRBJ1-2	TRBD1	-	TGTGCCAGCAGCTACGAAGAGCAGGGGGCCTATGGCTACACCTTC	CASSYEEQGAYGYTF
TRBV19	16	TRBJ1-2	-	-	TGTGCCAGTAGTATCGGACAGTTTACCTCTAACTATGGCTACACCTTC	CASSIGQFTSNYGYTF
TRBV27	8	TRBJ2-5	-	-	TGTGGCCGGGAGACCCAGTACTTC	CGRETQYF
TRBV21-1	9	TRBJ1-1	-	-	TGTGCCAGCCTTTTTGAAGCTTTCTTT	CASLFEAFF
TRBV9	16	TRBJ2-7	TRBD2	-	TGTGCCAGCAGCGAGGTCCTTAGCGGGAGTATCCACGAGCAGTACTTC	CASSEVLSGSIHEQYF
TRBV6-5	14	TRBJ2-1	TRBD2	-	TGTGCCAGCACCACTAGCGGGAATTACAATGAGCAGTTCTTC	CASTTSGNYNEQFF
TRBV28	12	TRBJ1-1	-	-	TGTGCCAGCAGTACCGGGAACACTGAAGCTTTCTTT	CASSTGNTEAFF
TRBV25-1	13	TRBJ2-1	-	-	TGTGCCAGCATTCCGACAGAGGACAATGAGCAGTTCTTC	CASIPTEDNEQFF
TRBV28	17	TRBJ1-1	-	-	TGTGCCAGCAGGCGCGGAGACAGCTTATTTATGAACACTGAAGCTTTCTTT	CASRRGDSLFMNTEAFF
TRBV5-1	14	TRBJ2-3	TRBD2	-	TGCGCCAGCAGGCCGGGGGGAACAACAGATACGCAGTATTTT	CASRPGGTTDTQYF
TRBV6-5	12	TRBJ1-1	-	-	TGTGCCAGCTCTCCGGAGGGCACTGAAGCTTTCTTT	CASSPEGTEAFF
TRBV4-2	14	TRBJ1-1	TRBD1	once	TGTGCCAGCAGCCGGCGAGGGACAGGCTTTGGGGCTTTCTTT	CASSRRGTGFGAFF
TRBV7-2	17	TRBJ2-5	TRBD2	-	TGTGCCAGCAGCTTCCGTTGGGGGGGAAGCGGGCAAGAGACCCAGTACTTC	CASSFRWGGSGQETQYF
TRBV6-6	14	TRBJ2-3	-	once	TGTGCCAGCAGTTACTCGCGGGGCACAGATACGCAGTATTTT	CASSYSRGTDTQYF
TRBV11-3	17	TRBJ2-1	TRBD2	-	TGTGCCAGCAGCTTAGCGTCTAGCGGGAGGAACTACAATGAGCAGTTCTTC	CASSLASSGRNYNEQFF
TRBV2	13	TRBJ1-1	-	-	TGTGCCAGCAGTGAAGGATTGCGACAGGAAGCTTTCTTT	CASSEGLRQEAFF
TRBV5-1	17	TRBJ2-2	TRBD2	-	TGCGCCAGCAGCTGGGCCCCTAGCGGCGCGAACACCGGGGAGCTGTTTTTT	CASSWAPSGANTGELFF
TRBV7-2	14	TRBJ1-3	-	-	TGTGCCAGCAGCTTTTGGGGGCTTGGAAACACCATATATTTT	CASSFWGLGNTIYF
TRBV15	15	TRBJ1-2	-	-	TGTGCCACCAGCAGTTCGCCTTATACAGGGAACGGCTACACCTTC	CATSSSPYTGNGYTF